This TCR beta chain was identified during a study of shared clonotypes between healthy human individuals. Trimming pared 7 bases from V and 8 bases from J, leaving 17 bases between. Germline V gives CDR1 SQVTM, CDR2 ANQGSEA. The CDR3 length is 12 residues. The data were produced by immunoSEQ multiplex PCR, yet TCRdb's version contains in-frame clones alone and is incomplete. The sample records some 2,500,000 clones, 80% to 95% being singletons. V gene TRBV29-1 combines with J gene TRBJ1-2; D gene uncertain. The sample consisted of naive CD4+ T cells from PBMCs. Subset given: CD45RA+ positively selected. The sequence came from a man between 18 and 35 years old in good health. Some clones in this sample may be carry-over from other donors' samples. The CDR3 region has the DNA TGCAGCGGACTTGTCCTCTCGGGAGGCTACACCTTC. It yields the protein CSGLVLSGGYTF.